These 29 T cell receptor beta chains share one sample of origin, sequenced in a study of STAT3 mutations in large granular lymphocyte leukemia. Study-level points and caveats: In T-cell large granular lymphocyte leukemia, about half of patients showed multiple immunodominant subclonotypes.

This table comes from immunoSEQ multiplex PCR, and its TCRdb copy is limited to in-frame clones, with some not included. In the table there are roughly 11,000 clones, about 78% of which are singletons. Their antigen targets remain unknown. Sequencing input: peripheral blood mononuclear cells. The receptors were sampled from a man between 60 and 75 years old with T-cell large granular lymphocyte leukemia. Some clones in this sample may be carry-over from other donors' samples.

This clone appeared once. V usage is TRBV19 and J usage is TRBJ1-2, with TRBD1 matching 7 bases. The J segment lost 3 bases and the V segment lost 6 bases, leaving 10 bases of the junction unmatched. The CDR3 loop spans 15 amino acids. Germline V CDR1 and CDR2: LNHDA, SQIVND (reference sequence). DNA of the CDR3: TGTGCCAGTAGAGATCGACAGGGATCGGACTATGGCTACACCTTC. This codes for CASRDRQGSDYGYTF.

This chain connects TRBV28 to TRBJ2-7; no definite D call. Trimming took off 10 bases at V and 6 bases at J, with 19 bases between the two ends. CDR1 is MDHEN, CDR2 SYDVKM, per germline. The CDR3 sequence is 13 residues long. CDR3: CATLGQFGAEQYF. CDR3 bases: TGTGCCACCCTAGGGCAGTTTGGTGCCGAGCAGTACTTC. Variable domain in full (rest from reference TRBV28 and TRBJ2-7): DVKVTQSSRYLVKRTGEKVFLECVQDMDHENMFWYRQDPGLGLRLIYFSYDVKMKEKGDIPEGYSVSREKKERFSLILESASTNQTSMYLCATLGQFGAEQYFGPGTRLTVT.

This clone was seen just once. CDR3 in DNA: TGTGCCAGCAGCTTTCCTAGCTACGAGCAGTACTTC. This translates into CASSFPSYEQYF. V usage is TRBV7-9 and J usage is TRBJ2-7; D gene ambiguous. V dropped 3 bases and J dropped 3 bases, with 6 bases sitting between them. Germline V gene data show CDR1 as SEHNR and CDR2 as FQNEAQ (reference sequence). The CDR3 runs to 12 residues.

The chain recombines TRBV4-2 with TRBJ1-2, with 8 bases that match TRBD1. The CDR3 runs to 16 residues. Unmatched junction bases numbered 11, after V lost 0 bases and J lost 8 bases. Germline-derived CDR1 and CDR2 are LGHNA and YNFKEQ. The CDR3 region has the DNA TGTGCCAGCAGCCAAGATTTTGGGACAGGCAGGAAGGGCTACACCTTC. Protein: CASSQDFGTGRKGYTF.

This clone has a handful of counts. V is TRBV15 and J is TRBJ2-2; TRBD2 aligns across 9 bases. This CDR3 contains 16 residues. The ends lost 0 bases at V and 7 bases at J; junction bases unmatched: 6. The germline V gene has CDR1 LNHNV and CDR2 YYDKDF (reference sequence). The CDR3 nucleotides read TGTGCCACCAGCAGAGAGATAGCGGGAGTGGGCGGGGAGCTGTTTTTT. Its protein is CATSREIAGVGGELFF.

V gene TRBV6-5 combines with J gene TRBJ2-1; 8 nucleotides align to TRBD2. This CDR3 is 15 amino acids long. Trimming took 0 bases from V and 7 from J; bases not matched to a gene: 5. The germline CDR1 and CDR2 sequences are MNHEY and SVGAGI. The CDR3 protein is CASSYSFLAGNEQFF. Written as DNA, the CDR3 is TGTGCCAGCAGTTACTCGTTTTTAGCGGGAAATGAGCAGTTCTTC.

This chain connects TRBV29-1 to TRBJ2-1, with 9 bases aligning to TRBD2. Germline CDR1 SQVTM, CDR2 ANQGSEA. The CDR3 length is 13 residues. With V trimmed by 3 bases and J by 5 bases, 2 bases remained unmatched. The CDR3 protein is CSVDSGSDNEQFF. CDR3 DNA: TGCAGCGTTGATAGCGGGAGCGACAATGAGCAGTTCTTC.

The chain joins TRBV28 to TRBJ2-7; D is unresolved. This CDR3 is 14 amino acids long. CDR1 MDHEN and CDR2 SYDVKM come from the germline V gene. The V gene lost 6 bases and the J gene lost 0 bases, with 12 bases spanning the gap. The CDR3 is CASREIGRSYEQYF. The CDR3 DNA is TGTGCCAGCAGAGAAATCGGCCGCTCCTACGAGCAGTACTTC.

The V gene is TRBV6-5, the J gene TRBJ2-3; the D call may be TRBD1 or TRBD2 (6 bases each). Germline CDR1 is MNHEY and CDR2 is SVGAGI. The germline V and J ends were trimmed by 11 bases and 5 bases, with 20 bases remaining between them. The CDR3 extends over 14 amino acids. CDR3 protein: CASYSQGGRDTQYF. The DNA of the CDR3 is TGTGCCTCTTACTCACAGGGAGGCAGAGATACGCAGTATTTT.

The V and J genes are TRBV18 and TRBJ2-5, with TRBD2 identical over 7 bases. Germline-derived CDR1 and CDR2 are KGHSH and LQKENI. Unmatched junction bases numbered 8, after V lost 6 bases and J lost 4 bases. The CDR3 contains 14 residues. CDR3 sequence reads: CASSPGIAGETQYF. CDR3 sequence (DNA): TGTGCCAGCTCCCCCGGGATAGCGGGAGAGACCCAGTACTTC.

The J gene is TRBJ1-5, the V gene TRBV6-1, with D tentatively TRBD1 (6 bases). The germline CDR1 and CDR2 sequences are MNHNS and SASEGT. CDR3 length: 13 residues. V lost 6 bases and J lost 5, with 11 bases in between. CDR3 in DNA: TGTGCCAGCAGCAAGGGGGAGGATCAGCCCCAGCATTTT. Translation gives CASSKGEDQPQHF.

DNA for the CDR3: TGCAGCGTTGAAGTCTACGGACTAGCGGGAGAGGTATACGAGCAGTACTTC. This encodes CSVEVYGLAGEVYEQYF. The chain carries TRBV29-1 and TRBJ2-7; 13 bases align to TRBD2. Per the germline V gene, CDR1 is SQVTM and CDR2 is ANQGSEA. The CDR3 is made up of 17 amino acids. V was clipped by 1 base and J by 4 bases; unmatched bases: 10.

The rearrangement uses TRBV4-3 and TRBJ1-2; TRBD1 might be the D (6 bases). V was shortened by 8 bases and J by 6 bases, with 10 bases between the two germline ends. The CDR3 loop spans 11 amino acids. The germline CDR1 and CDR2 sequences are LGHNA and YSLEER. CDR3 DNA: TGCGCCAGCGGCGACAGGCATGGCTACACCTTC. Translated, it gives CASGDRHGYTF.

This clone came up once. The chain joins TRBV27 to TRBJ1-5; D is perhaps TRBD1 (5 bases). This CDR3 is 15 amino acids long. Germline V gene data show CDR1 as MNHEY and CDR2 as SMNVEV (reference sequence). V lost 1 base and J 4 bases, leaving 11 bases between the germline ends. The CDR3 nucleotides read TGTGCCAGCAGTTTATATCGGGACGTTAATCAGCCCCAGCATTTT. This translates into CASSLYRDVNQPQHF.

The chain combines TRBV5-6 with TRBJ1-5; D is possibly TRBD1 (5 bases). The CDR3 covers 14 residues. The V and J ends lost 2 bases and 2 bases respectively, with 8 bases between them. Germline CDR1 reads SGHDT; CDR2 reads YYEEEE. The CDR3 protein is CASSFGRGNQPQHF. The CDR3 DNA is TGTGCCAGCAGCTTTGGCAGGGGCAATCAGCCCCAGCATTTT.

V usage is TRBV5-8 and J usage is TRBJ2-7; TRBD2 matches at 11 bases. CDR3 length: 15 amino acids. The V and J ends lost 4 bases and 2 bases, in that order; junction bases with no gene match: 5. Germline loops: CDR1 SGHTS, CDR2 YDEGEE. The CDR3 coding sequence is TGTGCCAGCAGCGCCGGGACTAGCGGAACCTACGAGCAGTACTTC. This translates into CASSAGTSGTYEQYF.

CDR3 sequence (DNA): TGCGCCAGCAGCTATTGGGAGGCAACCCTGAACACTGAAGCTTTCTTT. Translating it yields CASSYWEATLNTEAFF. The chain has TRBV5-1 and TRBJ1-1; D gene unclear. Germline V gives CDR1 SGHRS, CDR2 YFSETQ. Trimming cost V 3 bases and J 0 bases, with 15 bases left between them. The CDR3 has 16 residues.

The CDR3 bases are TGCGCCAGCAGCCAAGGACCGCTGGCAGCTAACTATGGCTACACCTTC. It encodes CASSQGPLAANYGYTF. V gene TRBV5-1 combines with J gene TRBJ1-2; D uncertain. The CDR3 runs 16 residues. Trimming pared 4 bases from V and 0 bases from J, leaving 16 bases between. The V gene's germline CDR1 is SGHRS and CDR2 YFSETQ.

The chain combines TRBV15 with TRBJ1-1, with 12 bases aligning to TRBD1. V shed 0 bases and J 6 bases; nucleotides not matched to a gene: 11. The CDR3 spans 18 residues. From germline, CDR1 is LNHNV and CDR2 YYDKDF (reference sequence). The CDR3 protein is CATSRELRGQGAFAEAFF. CDR3 nucleotides: TGTGCCACCAGCAGAGAACTCCGGGGACAGGGGGCTTTCGCTGAAGCTTTCTTT.

CDR3 amino acids: CASSPTSGRDNEQFF. CDR3 bases: TGTGCCAGCTCACCGACTAGCGGGAGGGATAATGAGCAGTTCTTC. The gene calls are TRBV18 and TRBJ2-1, with TRBD2 matching 14 bases. The V and J ends lost 3 bases and 7 bases, in that order; junction bases with no gene match: 2. CDR1 is KGHSH, CDR2 LQKENI, per germline. This CDR3 region has 15 residues.

This chain joins TRBV29-1 and TRBJ2-5, with D perhaps given as TRBD1 or TRBD2 (5 bases each). The CDR3 has 13 amino acids. V was cut by 7 bases and J by 5 bases, with 17 bases left in between. Germline V lookup: CDR1 SQVTM, CDR2 ANQGSEA. The CDR3 reads CSATGQSLETQYF. CDR3 nucleotide sequence: TGCAGCGCCACGGGGCAGTCTCTCGAGACCCAGTACTTC.

The chain is built from TRBV27 and TRBJ1-5; possible D gene TRBD1, 6 bases. CDR3 length: 14 amino acids. From germline, CDR1 is MNHEY and CDR2 SMNVEV (reference sequence). With 1 base removed from V and 5 bases from J, the gap between germline ends came to 9 bases. CDR3 in amino acids: CASSLLGGDQPQHF. Here the CDR3 DNA reads TGTGCCAGCAGTTTATTAGGGGGGGATCAGCCCCAGCATTTT.

This clone was seen more than once but under ten times. V and J are TRBV5-6 and TRBJ2-1; TRBD2 might be the D (6 bases). The CDR3 contains 15 residues. Germline CDR1 is SGHDT and CDR2 is YYEEEE. The ends were cut back, 0 bases at V and 7 bases at J, with 14 bases in the middle. CDR3 loop: CASSLVAGLQNEQFF. The CDR3 DNA follows: TGTGCCAGCAGCTTGGTTGCGGGGTTACAGAATGAGCAGTTCTTC.

The rearrangement uses TRBV5-1 and TRBJ1-3; no reliable D call. CDR1 and CDR2 (germline): SGHRS, YFSETQ. There are 13 residues in the CDR3. V lost 3 bases, J lost 0 bases, and 4 bases lay in between. CDR3 amino acids: CASSSTSGNTIYF. The DNA for the CDR3 is TGCGCCAGCAGCTCTACCTCTGGAAACACCATATATTTT.

V and J are TRBV30 and TRBJ1-2; D gene ambiguous. Looked up from germline, CDR1 is GTSNPN and CDR2 is SVGIG (reference sequence). This CDR3 is built from 11 residues. Trimming cost V 1 base and J 7 bases, with 7 bases left between them. The CDR3 DNA reads TGTGCCTGGAGTGGCGGGTCTGGCTACACCTTC. Translating gives CAWSGGSGYTF.

The chain joins TRBV27 to TRBJ2-2, with a weak D call TRBD2 (5 bases). This CDR3 contains 15 residues. Germline V gene data show CDR1 as MNHEY and CDR2 as SMNVEV (reference sequence). Trimming pared 2 bases from V and 7 bases from J, leaving 14 bases between. Here the CDR3 reads CASSLVAQAVGELFF. The CDR3 region has the DNA TGTGCCAGCAGTTTAGTAGCGCAGGCGGTCGGGGAGCTGTTTTTT.

The chain has TRBV7-6 and TRBJ2-1, with 11 bases aligning to TRBD2. Trimming cost V 0 bases and J 9 bases; bases outside gene matches: 7. This CDR3 spans 16 amino acids. Germline CDR1 reads SGHVS; CDR2 reads FNYEAQ. The CDR3 region is CASSLAVAGGSGEQFF. In DNA form, the CDR3 reads TGTGCCAGCAGCTTAGCGGTAGCGGGAGGGTCTGGTGAGCAGTTCTTC.

The chain joins TRBV28 to TRBJ2-6; 8 bases match TRBD2. The ends lost 3 bases at V and 2 bases at J; junction bases unmatched: 6. The germline V gene has CDR1 MDHEN and CDR2 SYDVKM. The CDR3 runs 17 residues. The CDR3 coding sequence is TGTGCCAGCAGTTTGCCAGCGGGAGATCCTGGGGCCAACGTCCTGACTTTC. It specifies CASSLPAGDPGANVLTF.

The chain recombines TRBV19 with TRBJ2-1, with D possibly being TRBD2 (7 bases). Trimming took 7 bases from V and 7 from J, leaving 20 bases between them. Germline CDR1 LNHDA, CDR2 SQIVND (reference sequence). The CDR3 is made up of 15 amino acids. DNA for the CDR3: TGTGCCAGTACCCAGGGGAGGGCCACGGGAAATGAGCAGTTCTTC. It specifies CASTQGRATGNEQFF.